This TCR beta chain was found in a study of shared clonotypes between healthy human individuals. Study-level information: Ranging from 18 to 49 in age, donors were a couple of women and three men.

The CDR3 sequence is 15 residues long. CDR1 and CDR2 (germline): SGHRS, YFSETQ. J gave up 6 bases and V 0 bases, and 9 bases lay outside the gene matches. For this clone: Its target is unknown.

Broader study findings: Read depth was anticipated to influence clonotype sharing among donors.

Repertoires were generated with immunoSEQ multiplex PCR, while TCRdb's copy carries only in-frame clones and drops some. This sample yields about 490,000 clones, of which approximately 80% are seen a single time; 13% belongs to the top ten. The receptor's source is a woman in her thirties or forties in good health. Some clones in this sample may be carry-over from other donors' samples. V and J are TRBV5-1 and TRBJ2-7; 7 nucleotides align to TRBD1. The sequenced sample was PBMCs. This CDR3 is CASSLGQRGHFEQYF. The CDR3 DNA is TGCGCCAGCAGCTTGGGTCAAAGGGGGCATTTCGAGCAGTACTTC.